What follows are 8 T cell receptor beta chains derived from one specimen sequenced in a study of blood T cell repertoires in COVID-19 (dated by TCRdb to about 2020). Library preparation used the immunoSEQ multiplex PCR assay. As stored in TCRdb, this immuneACCESS dataset retains in-frame rearrangements with V and J assigned. A fraction of the clones does not appear; measured against another copy, unresolved V genes explain less than half of the discrepancy, and the remainder lacks a known reason. The sample profile shows approximately 97,000 clones; about 88% of them were found once. The ten largest make up about 2.9% of the sample. Material for sequencing was peripheral blood. The origin of the receptors is a middle-aged man with active or convalescent COVID-19.

This sequence joins TRBV10-1 and TRBJ2-3, with a possible D match to TRBD1 (6 bases). Germline V lookup: CDR1 WNHNN, CDR2 SYGVQD (reference sequence). Trimming removed 8 bases from V and 3 bases from J, with 18 bases in between. The CDR3 has 15 amino acids. DNA for the CDR3: TGCGCCAGCTCGCTGGACAGTCTGGGGACAGATACGCAGTATTTT. It is translated as CASSLDSLGTDTQYF.

In DNA, the CDR3 is TGTGCCAGCAGGGTGGGTGGCTCGGGGTTCGAGCAGTACTTC. Translating it yields CASRVGGSGFEQYF. The rearrangement joins TRBV13 to TRBJ2-7; possible D gene TRBD2, 5 bases. Trimming stripped 6 bases from V and 6 bases from J, with 18 bases between. This CDR3 is built from 14 residues. Germline values: CDR1 PRHDT, CDR2 FYEKMQ (reference sequence).

The chain recombines TRBV6-2 or TRBV6-3 with TRBJ1-1; D uncertain. CDR3 size: 11 residues. CDR1 and CDR2 from the germline V gene are MNHEY and SVGEGT. Trimming removed 4 bases at V and 12 bases at J, with 12 bases between. The CDR3 protein is CASSLGLISFF. In nucleotides, the CDR3 is TGTGCCAGCAGTTTGGGCCTAATTTCTTTCTTT.

The rearrangement uses TRBV7-2 and TRBJ2-7; possibly TRBD2 for D (6 bases). Germline CDR1 and CDR2: SGHTA and FQGNSA. V lost 2 bases and J 5 bases, leaving 22 bases between the germline ends. This CDR3 region has 17 residues. The CDR3 DNA is TGTGCCAGCAGCTTATGGGTAACGGCAGTCGGGAGAGACGAGCAGTACTTC. It yields the protein CASSLWVTAVGRDEQYF.

The V gene is TRBV11-3, the J gene TRBJ2-3, with TRBD2 matching over 12 bases. Germline CDR1 SGHNT, CDR2 YENEEA. This CDR3 is built from 17 residues. V dropped 2 bases and J dropped 6; count of bases not matched to a gene: 9. The CDR3, as DNA: TGTGCCAGCAGCTTATCTCGACTAGCGGGGGTCGGTGATACGCAGTATTTT. It encodes CASSLSRLAGVGDTQYF.

This rearrangement joins TRBV7-6 to TRBJ2-5; no reliable D call. V was clipped by 5 bases and J by 1 base, with 2 bases between them. This CDR3 is built from 11 residues. The germline CDR1 and CDR2 sequences are SGHVS and FNYEAQ. CDR3 nucleotide sequence: TGTGCCAGCAGCCGCCAAGAGACCCAGTACTTC. It is translated as CASSRQETQYF.

The chain carries TRBV9 and TRBJ1-1; TRBD1 matches at 7 bases. This CDR3 has 16 residues. Germline V lookup: CDR1 SGDLS, CDR2 YYNGEE. V shed 4 bases and J 4 bases; nucleotides not matched to a gene: 13. The CDR3 bases are TGTGCCAGCAGCTCTCACGCCGGGACAGTCGGCACTGAAGCTTTCTTT. This translates into CASSSHAGTVGTEAFF.

CDR3 nucleotides: TGTGCCACCTCCCCTACAGGGAGCAATCAGCCCCAGCATTTT. Protein: CATSPTGSNQPQHF. This rearrangement joins TRBV6-5 to TRBJ1-5; D is perhaps TRBD1 (6 bases). Germline CDR1 MNHEY, CDR2 SVGAGI. Trimming left V 10 bases short and J 1 base short, with 14 bases between. The CDR3 covers 14 residues.